This T cell receptor beta chain derives from a study of vaccination effects on CD4 cells after COVID-19. This CDR3 is 15 amino acids long. V gave up 3 bases and J gave up 5 bases; unmatched junction bases: 6. Germline CDR1 is LGHDT and CDR2 is YNNKEL (reference sequence). This clone turned up a few times. The target antigen is unknown. A 10-day culture period preceded the isolation of CD4+ T cells. The data were produced by immunoSEQ multiplex PCR, yet TCRdb's version contains in-frame clones alone and is incomplete. The profile shows fewer than 35,000 clones, roughly two thirds of them singletons. The sample was CD4+ T cells from PBMCs cultured without peptide, taken before COVID-19 vaccination. The receptor's source is a human donor who received a COVID-19 vaccine. The chain carries TRBV3-1 (or the pseudogene TRBV3-2) and TRBJ2-2; 7 nucleotides match TRBD2. CDR3 sequence (DNA): TGTGCCAGCAGCCAGAGACTAGCAGGGACCGGGGAGCTGTTTTTT. Protein: CASSQRLAGTGELFF.